This TCR beta chain was profiled in a study of T cell responses to AZD1222 COVID-19 vaccine. Data came from immunoSEQ multiplex PCR; TCRdb stores just in-frame clones and leaves some out. The sample carries roughly 200,000 clones, about 93% recorded once. The germline V and J ends were trimmed by 4 bases and 0 bases, with 13 bases remaining between them. CDR3 size: 15 residues. The germline CDR1 and CDR2 sequences are SGHDT and YYEEEE. The sequence came from an adult in good health. Sequencing was performed on peripheral blood, taken on day 0 of MenACWY control vaccination. The V call is TRBV5-6, the J call TRBJ1-1; D remains ambiguous. The chain's CDR3 is CASSRVDLLNTEAFF. CDR3 sequence (DNA): TGTGCCAGCAGCCGTGTGGACCTCCTGAACACTGAAGCTTTCTTT.